This TCR beta chain was retrieved from a study of T-cell reconstitution after alpha-beta-depleted transplantation in children. Molecular barcoding with unique molecular identifiers was used for the TCRbeta library. TCRdb fed the PCR reads into MiXCR, producing one record per CDR3 protein. The data contain approximately 270,000 distinct CDR3 sequences, 9.9% of them singletons. In its sample, this clonotype was seen many times. This receptor was obtained from a human donor who donated a stem cell graft to a child with SCID. The sequencing used PBMCs from the stem cell graft donor, collected from the stem cell graft.

CDR3 bases: TGTGCCAGCAGTTACCTAGCGGGGGGAGTCTCCTACAATGAGCAGTTCTTC. Its translation is CASSYLAGGVSYNEQFF. The chain has TRBV6-5 and TRBJ2-1, with 11 bases matching TRBD2. CDR3 length: 17 residues. V lost 2 bases, J lost 0 bases, and 3 bases stayed unmatched. The V gene's germline CDR1 is MNHEY and CDR2 SVGAGI.